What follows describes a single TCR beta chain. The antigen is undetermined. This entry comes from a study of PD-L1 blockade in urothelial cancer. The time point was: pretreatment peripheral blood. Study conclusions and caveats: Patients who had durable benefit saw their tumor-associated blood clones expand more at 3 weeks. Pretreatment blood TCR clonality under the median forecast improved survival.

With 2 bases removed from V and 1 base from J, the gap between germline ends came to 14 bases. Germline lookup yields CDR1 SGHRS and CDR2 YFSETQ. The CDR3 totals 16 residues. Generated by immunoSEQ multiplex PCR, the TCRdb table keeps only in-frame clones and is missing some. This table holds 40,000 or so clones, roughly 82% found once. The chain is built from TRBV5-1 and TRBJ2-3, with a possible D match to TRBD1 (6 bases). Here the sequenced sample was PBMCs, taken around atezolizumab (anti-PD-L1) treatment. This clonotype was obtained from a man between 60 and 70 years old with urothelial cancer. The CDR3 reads CASSFTGIRGTDTQYF. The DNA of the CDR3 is TGCGCCAGCAGCTTCACAGGGATTAGGGGCACAGATACGCAGTATTTT. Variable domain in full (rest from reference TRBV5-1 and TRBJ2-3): KAGVTQTPRYLIKTRGQQVTLSCSPISGHRSVSWYQQTPGQGLQFLFEYFSETQRNKGNFPGRFSGRQFSNSRSEMNVSTLELGDSALYLCASSFTGIRGTDTQYFGPGTRLTVL.